This TCR beta chain is drawn from a study of T-cell reconstitution after alpha-beta-depleted transplantation in children. General study results and limits: Surviving thymic progenitors and recipient T cells were the source of high TCRbeta diversity at day 60 in some patients.

Researchers prepared the TCRbeta library using unique molecular identifiers, the study reports. TCRdb called the PCR reads again in MiXCR, with one record for every CDR3 protein. This repertoire shows fewer than 700,000 distinct CDR3 sequences, under 30% found once; its top ten account for roughly 13%. V lost 5 bases and J 1 base, leaving 12 bases between the germline ends. This CDR3 has 15 amino acids. This clonotype was observed a few times. No antigen is known for it. The sequence came from a boy under two years old who had a stem cell transplant for acute myeloid leukemia, so the T cells may come from the graft donor. Here the sequenced sample was PBMCs, mostly from graft donor cells, taken 360 days after TCRalphabeta/CD19-depleted stem cell transplant. The chain joins TRBV12-3 or TRBV12-4 to TRBJ1-5; the D is unclear. The CDR3 sequence: CASSPRLQSNQPQHF. For the CDR3, the DNA is TGTGCCAGCAGTCCTCGACTACAGAGCAATCAGCCCCAGCATTTT.